The present entry profiles one T cell receptor (beta chain) with its context. Its antigen is undetermined. Naive CD45RA+ and memory CD45RA-negative subsets were split from CD4+ cells. The data were produced by immunoSEQ multiplex PCR, yet TCRdb's version contains in-frame clones alone and is incomplete. The sample lists roughly 2.5 million clones, roughly 92% occurring once. The data were obtained in a study of shared clonotypes between healthy human individuals. Overall study findings and caveats: Represented diversity (both genetic and exposure-history) was limited by the small number of donors.

Looked up from germline, CDR1 is MNHEY and CDR2 is SMNVEV (reference sequence). This CDR3 contains 16 residues. Unmatched junction bases numbered 5, after V lost 5 bases and J lost 5 bases. The V and J genes are TRBV27 and TRBJ2-2, with 13 bases matching TRBD2. This TCR came from a young man in good health. The source material was naive CD4+ T cells sorted from blood. The sample's subset: CD45RA+ positively selected. The CDR3 loop reads CASSPLAGGMTGELFF. Here the CDR3 DNA reads TGTGCCAGCAGTCCACTAGCGGGAGGGATGACCGGGGAGCTGTTTTTT.